This TCR beta chain was captured in a study of CD4 and CD8 cells across lung adenocarcinoma regions. TCRdb used MiXCR to reprocess the PCR reads, holding one entry per CDR3 protein. The sample yields tens of thousands of distinct CDR3 sequences, 40% to 60% seen once. CDR1 is MNHNS and CDR2 is SASEGT in the germline V gene. The CDR3 contains 13 residues. Donors had localized lung adenocarcinoma, a non-small cell lung cancer. The clonotype originates from a male donor with lung adenocarcinoma. The CD4 and CD8 labels of this study may be unreliable. The chain is built from TRBV6-1 and TRBJ2-1; unclear D gene. The end of the DNA fits TRBJ2-7 better, so the J call may be wrong. The material sequenced was CD8+ T cells from the center of a lung tumor. CDR3 protein: CASSARPSYEQYF. The CDR3 DNA is TGTGCCAGCAGTGCCCGACCTAGCTACGAGCAGTACTTC.